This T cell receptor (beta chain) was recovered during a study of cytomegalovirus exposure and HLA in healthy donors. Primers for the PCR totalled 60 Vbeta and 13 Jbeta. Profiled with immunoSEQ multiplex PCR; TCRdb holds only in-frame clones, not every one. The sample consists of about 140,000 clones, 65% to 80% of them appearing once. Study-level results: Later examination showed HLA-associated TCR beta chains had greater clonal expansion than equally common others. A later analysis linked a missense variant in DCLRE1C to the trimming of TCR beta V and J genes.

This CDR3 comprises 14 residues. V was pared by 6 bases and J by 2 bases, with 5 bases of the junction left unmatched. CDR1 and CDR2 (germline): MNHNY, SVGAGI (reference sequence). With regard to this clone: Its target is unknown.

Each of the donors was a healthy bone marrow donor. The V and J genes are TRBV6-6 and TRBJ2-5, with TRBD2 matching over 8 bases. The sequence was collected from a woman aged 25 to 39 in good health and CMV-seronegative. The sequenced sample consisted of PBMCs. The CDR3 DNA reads TGTGCCAGCAGAGCGGGGGCAGCACAAGAGACCCAGTACTTC. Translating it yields CASRAGAAQETQYF.